Following are 28 T cell receptor beta chains from one sample sequenced in a study of beta chain features in type 1 diabetes. Study-wide results and limits: Type 1 diabetes patients had moderately but significantly shorter TCRB CDR3s in all four CD4+ subsets.

cDNA synthesis used the whole RNA isolate, giving expressed TCRB sequences. The data were produced by immunoSEQ multiplex PCR, yet TCRdb's version contains in-frame clones alone and is incomplete. The sample lists fewer than 300,000 clones, roughly 11% occurring once. No antigen has been identified for these receptors. Sequencing used naive CD4+ T cells from blood. Source of these receptors: a man aged 25 to 40 with type 1 diabetes.

This clone was counted only a few times. This rearrangement joins TRBV27 to TRBJ1-5; 11 bases agree with TRBD1. The germline V gene encodes CDR1 MNHEY and CDR2 SMNVEV (reference sequence). This CDR3 contains 15 residues. The ends lost 3 bases at V and 6 bases at J; junction bases unmatched: 4. The CDR3 reads CASSFGTGGAQPQHF. The CDR3 region has the DNA TGTGCCAGCAGTTTCGGGACAGGGGGAGCTCAGCCCCAGCATTTT.

The rearrangement links TRBV18 to TRBJ2-2; 7 positions agree with TRBD1. Germline loops: CDR1 KGHSH, CDR2 LQKENI. This CDR3 spans 15 amino acids. V dropped 7 bases and J dropped 4; count of bases not matched to a gene: 9. CDR3 loop: CASLRAGTATGELFF. Written as DNA, the CDR3 is TGTGCCAGCTTACGCGCCGGGACAGCCACCGGGGAGCTGTTTTTT.

This chain links TRBV9 with TRBJ2-1, with 10 nucleotides matching TRBD2. Germline CDR1 SGDLS, CDR2 YYNGEE. Losses at the gene ends were 0 bases for V and 6 bases for J; bases not matched to a gene: 6. The CDR3 has 16 residues. This chain's CDR3 is CASSVDRSSGGNEQFF. The CDR3 nucleotides read TGTGCCAGCAGCGTAGATCGGTCTAGCGGGGGCAATGAGCAGTTCTTC.

In this sample, this clone turned up a few times. The chain combines TRBV9 with TRBJ2-7; the match to TRBD2 covers 13 bases. Germline assignment: CDR1 SGDLS and CDR2 YYNGEE. V was pared by 2 bases and J by 4 bases, with 3 bases of the junction left unmatched. The CDR3 runs 15 residues. In DNA form, the CDR3 reads TGTGCCAGCAGCGTTGGACTAGCGGGGGAGTACGAGCAGTACTTC. It encodes CASSVGLAGEYEQYF.

This sequence joins TRBV7-3 and TRBJ2-7, with D unclear. In germline, CDR1 is SGHTA, CDR2 FQGTGA. The CDR3 is made up of 13 amino acids. The ends were cut back, 0 bases at V and 5 bases at J, with 8 bases in the middle. The CDR3 region is CASSLTNRNEQYF. CDR3 coding DNA: TGTGCCAGCAGCTTAACGAACAGAAACGAGCAGTACTTC.

This clone was detected only a few times. V is TRBV12-5 and J is TRBJ2-2; 8 bases match TRBD2. There are 13 residues in the CDR3. Germline V CDR1 and CDR2: LGHNT, FRNRAP. V trimming: 9 bases; J trimming: 0 bases; junction bases outside the gene matches: 0. DNA for the CDR3: TGTGCTAGCGGGGGGGCGAACACCGGGGAGCTGTTTTTT. The encoded protein is CASGGANTGELFF.

The chain links TRBV10-3 to TRBJ2-5; D possibly corresponds to TRBD1 (5 bases). The CDR3 has 14 amino acids. V lost 3 bases and J 5 bases, leaving 13 bases between the germline ends. CDR1 and CDR2 from the germline V gene are ENHRY and SYGVKD. The DNA of the CDR3 is TGTGCCATCAGTGATGGGATAGGGGTCGAGACCCAGTACTTC. Protein sequence: CAISDGIGVETQYF.

This clone was seen only a few times. The chain combines TRBV9 with TRBJ1-1, with a weak D call TRBD1 (6 bases). CDR1 and CDR2 from the germline V gene are SGDLS and YYNGEE. The CDR3 has 13 residues. V was pared by 7 bases and J by 2 bases, with 12 bases between. The CDR3 sequence is CASSRTANTEAFF. Here the CDR3 DNA reads TGTGCCAGCTCTCGGACAGCAAACACTGAAGCTTTCTTT. Drawing the rest from reference TRBV9 and TRBJ1-1, the complete variable domain is DSGVTQTPKHLITATGQRVTLRCSPRSGDLSVYWYQQSLDQGLQFLIQYYNGEERAKGNILERFSAQQFPDLHSELNLSSLELGDSALYFCASSRTANTEAFFGQGTRLTVV.

This clone was recorded a few times. The J gene is TRBJ2-7, the V gene TRBV5-4, with 7 nucleotides matching TRBD2. Trimming at V came to 7 bases and at J to 3 bases, leaving 7 bases not matched to a gene. The CDR3 spans 13 residues. Germline values: CDR1 SGHNT, CDR2 YYREEE (reference sequence). CDR3 residues: CASSRGEDYEQYF. CDR3 coding DNA: TGTGCCAGCTCTCGGGGGGAAGACTACGAGCAGTACTTC.

The genes are TRBV7-2 and TRBJ1-5; D is possibly TRBD1 (5 bases). This CDR3 comprises 12 residues. V was clipped by 5 bases and J by 6 bases, with 8 bases between them. CDR1 SGHTA and CDR2 FQGNSA come from the germline V gene. In DNA, the CDR3 is TGTGCCAGCAGCCAAGACAGTCAGCCCCAGCATTTT. Translating it yields CASSQDSQPQHF.

The chain combines TRBV6-6 with TRBJ1-1, with a tentative D call TRBD1 (6 bases). CDR1 is MNHNY, CDR2 SVGAGI, per germline (reference sequence). There are 14 residues in the CDR3. V was trimmed by 4 bases and J by 6 bases, leaving 15 bases between them. CDR3 protein: CASSLSGASSEAFF. The CDR3 coding sequence is TGTGCCAGCAGTTTGTCAGGGGCGTCGTCTGAAGCTTTCTTT.

This clone turned up a few times. The V and J genes are TRBV6-5 and TRBJ2-3; D ambiguous. Germline V CDR1 and CDR2: MNHEY, SVGAGI. V was trimmed by 0 bases and J by 2 bases, leaving 6 bases between them. This CDR3 has 14 amino acids. The CDR3 sequence is CASSYSLPTDTQYF. CDR3 DNA: TGTGCCAGCAGTTACTCGCTACCCACAGATACGCAGTATTTT.

This clone was seen only a few times. The chain joins TRBV29-1 to TRBJ2-7; 11 bases agree with TRBD1. J lost 5 bases, V lost 8 bases, and 8 bases had no gene match. The germline V gene has CDR1 SQVTM and CDR2 ANQGSEA. This CDR3 region has 13 residues. The CDR3: CSTTGQGADEQYF. As DNA, the CDR3 is TGCAGCACTACTGGACAGGGGGCGGACGAGCAGTACTTC.

This clone was found a few times. The chain employs TRBV29-1 and TRBJ2-1, with 13 bases identical to TRBD2. Trimming took 6 bases from V and 9 from J; bases not matched to a gene: 8. Looked up from germline, CDR1 is SQVTM and CDR2 is ANQGSEA. There are 14 residues in the CDR3. CDR3: CSVLLAGGPSEQFF. CDR3 nucleotide sequence: TGCAGCGTGTTACTAGCGGGGGGGCCCAGTGAGCAGTTCTTC.

This clone was recorded a few times. The chain is built from TRBV28 and TRBJ2-3; tentatively, D is TRBD1 (6 bases). V was trimmed by 5 bases and J by 2 bases, leaving 14 bases between them. The CDR3 has 15 amino acids. Looked up from germline, CDR1 is MDHEN and CDR2 is SYDVKM. This CDR3 reads CASSLQGLPTDTQYF. The CDR3 nucleotides are TGTGCCAGCAGTCTACAGGGCCTCCCCACAGATACGCAGTATTTT.

This clone was detected a few times. The V gene is TRBV5-4, the J gene TRBJ2-3; 11 bases are shared with TRBD2. CDR1 is SGHNT and CDR2 is YYREEE in the germline V gene (reference sequence). V shed 4 bases and J 4 bases; nucleotides not matched to a gene: 8. The CDR3 is 16 residues long. CDR3 region: CASSPEGLAAADTQYF. The CDR3 nucleotides are TGTGCCAGCAGCCCGGAGGGACTAGCGGCCGCAGATACGCAGTATTTT.

This clone was seen only a few times. This sample also contains other DNA sequences that code for the same CDR3. The chain is built from TRBV18 and TRBJ1-1; D possibly corresponds to TRBD1 (5 bases). The CDR3 is made up of 13 amino acids. Looked up from germline, CDR1 is KGHSH and CDR2 is LQKENI. Trimming stripped 3 bases from V and 1 base from J, with 6 bases between. This CDR3 reads CASSPGQNTEAFF. In nucleotides, the CDR3 is TGTGCCAGCTCACCCGGACAGAACACTGAAGCTTTCTTT.

The chain recombines TRBV9 with TRBJ1-6, with TRBD1 identical over 9 bases. The CDR3 is 15 amino acids. Germline assignment: CDR1 SGDLS and CDR2 YYNGEE. Unmatched junction bases numbered 7, after V lost 4 bases and J lost 8 bases. CDR3 nucleotide sequence: TGTGCCAGCAGCTCAGCCGGGACAGGGTATTCACCCCTCCACTTT. It codes for CASSSAGTGYSPLHF.

This clone was detected a few times. The gene calls are TRBV14 and TRBJ2-1; 8 nucleotides agree with TRBD1. The trim removed 4 bases at V and 7 bases at J, leaving 12 bases unmatched. The V gene's germline CDR1 is SGHDN and CDR2 FVKESK. The CDR3 runs to 16 residues. The CDR3 region has the DNA TGTGCCAGCAGCCTTTGGGGGACAGGTGGGGGAAATGAGCAGTTCTTC. It encodes CASSLWGTGGGNEQFF.

This clone has just a few counts. V and J are TRBV7-2 and TRBJ2-7; 11 positions match TRBD2. This CDR3 contains 17 residues. V trimming: 5 bases; J trimming: 3 bases; junction bases outside the gene matches: 12. CDR1 and CDR2 (germline): SGHTA, FQGNSA. The CDR3 sequence is CASSHHALAGGSYEQYF. For the CDR3, the DNA is TGTGCCAGCAGCCATCACGCTCTAGCGGGAGGAAGCTACGAGCAGTACTTC. The variable domain in full, with the rest retrieved from reference TRBV7-2 and TRBJ2-7, is GAGVSQSPSNKVTEKGKDVELRCDPISGHTALYWYRQSLGQGLEFLIYFQGNSAPDKSGLPSDRFSAERTGGSVSTLTIQRTQQEDSAVYLCASSHHALAGGSYEQYFGPGTRLTVT.

The chain joins TRBV30 to TRBJ2-3, with D tentatively TRBD2 (7 bases). Trimming pared 1 base from V and 4 bases from J, leaving 9 bases between. The length of the CDR3 is 13 residues. CDR1 GTSNPN and CDR2 SVGIG come from the germline V gene (reference sequence). CDR3 in DNA: TGTGCCTGGAGTGGGGGGGGGCCAGATACGCAGTATTTT. Translated: CAWSGGGPDTQYF.

This clone has a handful of counts. The V call is TRBV27, the J call TRBJ1-3; D not resolved. The CDR3 contains 13 residues. Trimming shortened V by 7 bases and J by 0 bases, and 7 bases separated the two germline ends. Germline V lookup: CDR1 MNHEY, CDR2 SMNVEV (reference sequence). CDR3 protein: CASKQSSGNTIYF. CDR3 nucleotide sequence: TGTGCCAGCAAACAGAGCTCTGGAAACACCATATATTTT.

The sample holds a few counts of this clone. The chain combines TRBV30 with TRBJ2-3, with 11 bases lining up with TRBD2. This CDR3 contains 13 residues. The V and J ends lost 3 bases and 11 bases, in that order; junction bases with no gene match: 7. Germline-derived CDR1 and CDR2 are GTSNPN and SVGIG (reference sequence). DNA of the CDR3: TGTGCCTGGAGAAGCCCGGGACTAGCGGAGCAGTATTTT. Translating it yields CAWRSPGLAEQYF. Full variable domain (remainder filled in from reference TRBV30 and TRBJ2-3): SQTIHQWPATLVQPVGSPLSLECTVEGTSNPNLYWYRQAAGRGLQLLFYSVGIGQISSEVPQNLSASRPQDRQFILSSKKLLLSDSGFYLCAWRSPGLAEQYFGPGTRLTVL.

The rearrangement joins TRBV7-2 to TRBJ2-7; TRBD1 matches 8 bases. CDR3 length equals 14 residues. CDR1 and CDR2 from the germline V gene are SGHTA and FQGNSA. Losses at the gene ends were 5 bases for V and 5 bases for J; bases not matched to a gene: 8. CDR3 sequence: CASSPRQGPNEQYF. CDR3 nucleotides: TGTGCCAGCAGCCCCCGACAGGGGCCCAACGAGCAGTACTTC.

The chain recombines TRBV6-5 with TRBJ1-1, with a weak D call TRBD1 (6 bases). This CDR3 is built from 13 residues. Per germline, CDR1 MNHEY and CDR2 SVGAGI. Trimming pared 6 bases from V and 4 bases from J, leaving 12 bases between. The DNA for the CDR3 is TGTGCCAGCAGGTCAGGGGTTGGCACTGAAGCTTTCTTT. Amino acid sequence: CASRSGVGTEAFF.

This clone has a handful of counts. V gene TRBV29-1 combines with J gene TRBJ1-4; 7 nucleotides line up with TRBD1. Germline lookup yields CDR1 SQVTM and CDR2 ANQGSEA. V dropped 1 base and J dropped 5; count of bases not matched to a gene: 4. This CDR3 is built from 14 residues. The chain's CDR3 is CSVEGGQANEKLFF. CDR3 bases: TGCAGCGTTGAAGGCGGACAGGCGAATGAAAAACTGTTTTTT.

The J gene is TRBJ2-7, the V gene TRBV2; possible D gene TRBD1, 6 bases. The CDR3 contains 13 residues. Trimming stripped 6 bases from V and 0 bases from J, with 9 bases between. Germline CDR1 is SNHLY and CDR2 is FYNNEI. CDR3 DNA: TGTGCCAGCAGGGGGGACATCTCCTACGAGCAGTACTTC. Translated, it gives CASRGDISYEQYF. The variable domain in full, completed from reference TRBV2 and TRBJ2-7, reads EPEVTQTPSHQVTQMGQEVILRCVPISNHLYFYWYRQILGQKVEFLVSFYNNEISEKSEIFDDQFSVERPDGSNFTLKIRSTKLEDSAMYFCASRGDISYEQYFGPGTRLTVT.

In this sample, this clone turned up a few times. CDR3 sequence (DNA): TGTGCCAGCAGCTTAGTCCTGCTTAGTGGCACAGATACGCAGTATTTT. Translating gives CASSLVLLSGTDTQYF. V and J are TRBV11-2 and TRBJ2-3, with D unresolved. Germline CDR1 reads SGHAT; CDR2 reads FQNNGV. Trimming cost V 1 base and J 1 base, with 12 bases left between them. The CDR3 totals 16 residues.